One T cell receptor (beta chain) is described in this entry. This record belongs to a study of blood T cell repertoires in COVID-19. Study-level information: Samples came from the United States, Italy and Spain, spanning acute and convalescent COVID-19. The cDNA or gDNA used as material had been derived from T cells, B-cell-depleted T cells, or PBMCs.

The authors' processing: Estimation of nucleated cell counts was performed using reference gene primer amplification. Libraries were prepared by immunoSEQ multiplex PCR; TCRdb keeps only in-frame clonotypes and omits some of them. That table furnishes V, J and clone size, whereas the DNA furnished D and trimming. The sample holds 200,000 to 300,000 clones; approximately 86% are singletons and the top ten take about 7.1%. Sequencing was done on a sample of peripheral blood. The TCR was taken from an older woman with active or convalescent COVID-19.

CDR3 residues: CASSTKTGSATLHF. The CDR3 coding sequence is TGTGCCAGTAGTACGAAAACAGGGAGTGCGACCCTCCACTTT. The gene calls are TRBV19 and TRBJ1-6; weak D call: TRBD1 (6 bases). CDR1 LNHDA and CDR2 SQIVND come from the germline V gene (reference sequence). The CDR3 is 14 amino acids. V was shortened by 4 bases and J by 14 bases, with 18 bases between the two germline ends.